The table lists the clone carrying this T cell receptor beta chain with a count of one. Positive CCR7 selection of CD45RO-negative cells yielded the naive CD8 cells, and terminally differentiated effector memory CD45RA+ cells were excluded. This entry belongs to a study of shared clonotypes between healthy human individuals. Trimming removed 4 bases from V and 0 bases from J; junction bases left unmatched: 3. The CDR3 consists of 15 residues. Germline V gives CDR1 LGHNA, CDR2 YSLEER. The table came from immunoSEQ multiplex PCR; TCRdb's copy has only in-frame clones and leaves some out. The sample has about 700,000 clones, 90% to 95% seen once; the top ten hold 24%.

The clonotype originates from a man aged 30 to 39 in good health. This chain uses TRBV4-3 with TRBJ2-7; TRBD2 matches at 10 bases. The sample consisted of naive CD8+ T cells sorted from blood. The CDR3: CASSLGLAASYEQYF. In nucleotides, the CDR3 is TGCGCCAGCAGCCTTGGACTAGCGGCCTCCTACGAGCAGTACTTC.